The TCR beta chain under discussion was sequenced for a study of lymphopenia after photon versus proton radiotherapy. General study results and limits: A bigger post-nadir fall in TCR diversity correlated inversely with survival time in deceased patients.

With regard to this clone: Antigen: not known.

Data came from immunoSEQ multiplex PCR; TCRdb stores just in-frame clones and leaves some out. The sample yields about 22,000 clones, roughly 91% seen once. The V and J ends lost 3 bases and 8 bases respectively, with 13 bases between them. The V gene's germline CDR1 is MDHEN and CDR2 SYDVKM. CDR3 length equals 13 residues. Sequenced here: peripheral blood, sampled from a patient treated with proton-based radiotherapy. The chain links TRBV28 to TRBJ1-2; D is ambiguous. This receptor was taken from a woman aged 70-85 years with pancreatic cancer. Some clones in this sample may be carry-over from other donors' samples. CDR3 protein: CASSFGSVRGYTF. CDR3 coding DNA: TGTGCCAGCAGTTTCGGGTCCGTACGGGGCTACACCTTC.